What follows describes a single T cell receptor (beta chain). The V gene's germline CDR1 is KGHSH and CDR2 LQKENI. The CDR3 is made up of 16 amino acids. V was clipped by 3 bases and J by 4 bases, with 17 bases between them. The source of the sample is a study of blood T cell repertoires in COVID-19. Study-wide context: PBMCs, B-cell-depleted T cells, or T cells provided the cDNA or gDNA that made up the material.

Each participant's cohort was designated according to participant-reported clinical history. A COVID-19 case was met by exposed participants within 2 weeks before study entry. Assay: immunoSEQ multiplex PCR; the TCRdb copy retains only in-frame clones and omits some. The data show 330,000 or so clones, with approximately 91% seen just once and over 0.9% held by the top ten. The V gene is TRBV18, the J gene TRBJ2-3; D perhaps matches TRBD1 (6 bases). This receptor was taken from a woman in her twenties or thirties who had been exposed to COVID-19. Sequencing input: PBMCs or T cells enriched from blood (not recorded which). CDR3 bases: TGTGCCAGCTCACCCCTAAAGGGGGAAAAGGCAGATACGCAGTATTTT. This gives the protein CASSPLKGEKADTQYF.